The T cell receptor beta chain described here comes from a study of blood T cell repertoires in COVID-19. The wider study: Samples representing acute and convalescent COVID-19 were sourced from the United States, Italy and Spain.

The trim removed 1 base at V and 2 bases at J, leaving 4 bases unmatched. The germline gives CDR1 LNHDA, CDR2 SQIVND (reference sequence). The CDR3 totals 15 residues. Produced via immunoSEQ multiplex PCR; TCRdb's table is partial and in-frame only. The sample contains about 130,000 clones, about 78% of which appear only once. This TCR derives from a man in his sixties who had recovered from COVID-19. The J gene is TRBJ1-2, the V gene TRBV19; the match to TRBD1 covers 7 bases. Sequences were obtained from peripheral blood. The CDR3 bases are TGTGCCAGTAGTATAGTAGGGACAGAGAACTATGGCTACACCTTC. Protein product: CASSIVGTENYGYTF.